The rows below give T cell receptor beta chains drawn from one sample of a study of T cells in Graves' hyperthyroidism and ophthalmopathy. Each CDR3 protein is one row after TCRdb ran MiXCR on the multiplex PCR reads. The data hold roughly 580,000 distinct CDR3 sequences, with 46% observed a single time. Sequenced: peripheral blood or thyroid tissue (not recorded which). Receptors originate from a woman between 18 and 30 years old with Graves' hyperthyroidism. Each CDR3 is given with its conserved first and last residue. A D gene is named only where the DNA matches it firmly. The listing skips clone size in some rows; elsewhere it reads once, few, many or a size class.

TGTGCCAGCAGCAGGACTAGCGGGACCTCTTCCTACGGGCAGTACTTC CASSRTSGTSSYGQYF TRBJ2-7 . TRBV7-9 TRBD2
TGTGCCAGCGGGGAAGCGGGAAGGGTCGGGGAGCTGTTTTTT CASGEAGRVGELFF TRBJ2-2 few TRBV6-1 TRBD2
TGTGCCAGTAGTTATAACAGGAACCAGCCCCAGCATTTT CASSYNRNQPQHF TRBJ1-5 few TRBV19 .
TGTGCCAGCAGTGACCCAGGCGGGGAGCTGTTTTTT CASSDPGGELFF TRBJ2-2 once TRBV2 .
TGTGCCAGCAGCCTACAACTTCACAGGGGGATACACCAAGAGACCCAGTACTTC CASSLQLHRGIHQETQYF TRBJ2-5 few TRBV9 TRBD1
TGCGCCAGCAGCCATTCTCTCTCCCGGGATGGCTACACCTTC CASSHSLSRDGYTF TRBJ1-2 few TRBV5-8 .
TGTGCCAGCAGCTTTTCCCAGGGGTGGGGTGAGACCCAGTACTTC CASSFSQGWGETQYF TRBJ2-5 . TRBV7-2 .
TGTGCCAGCAGCCCTAAGCGGGAGGGCCTAGAGACCCAGTACTTC CASSPKREGLETQYF TRBJ2-5 . TRBV7-6 TRBD2
TGTGCCATCAGTGACTGGCGGGAGTCAGGCAATGAGCAGTTCTTC CAISDWRESGNEQFF TRBJ2-1 . TRBV10-3 TRBD2
TGTGCCAGCAGCTTAGTCAAGGCAGTCGAGATGAACACTGAAGCTTTCTTT CASSLVKAVEMNTEAFF TRBJ1-1 few TRBV7-9 .
TGTGCCAGCAGCCTAGGGTTCTTGACTGAAGCTTTCTTT CASSLGFLTEAFF TRBJ1-1 . TRBV7-2 .
TGTGCCAGCAGTTGGACAGAAGAGGGCCAGCCCCAGCATTTT CASSWTEEGQPQHF TRBJ1-5 . TRBV12-3/TRBV12-4 .
TGTGCCATCAGCTCGGGACTAGCGGGATTTGACGAGCAGTACTTC CAISSGLAGFDEQYF TRBJ2-7 . TRBV9 TRBD2
TGTGCCAGCAGCTTTGGAGGGAGTAGCTCCTACGAGCAGTACTTC CASSFGGSSSYEQYF TRBJ2-7 . TRBV7-6 .
TGTGCCAGCAGCTCCTCAGGACAGGACCTCTATGGCTACACCTTC CASSSSGQDLYGYTF TRBJ1-2 few TRBV7-2 TRBD1
TGCAGTGCTAGAGATCAAGCTAGCGGTAGTCAAGAGACCCAGTACTTC CSARDQASGSQETQYF TRBJ2-5 . TRBV20-1 TRBD2
TGTGCCAGTAGTGATCGACAGATTCCGTACTTC CASSDRQIPYF TRBJ2-5 many TRBV19 .
TGTGCCAGCAGCCCTTTGAGGGATCGGTCACCCCTCCACTTT CASSPLRDRSPLHF TRBJ1-6 many TRBV7-2 .
TGTGCCAGCAGAAAGGGCCTCACTGAAGCTTTCTTT CASRKGLTEAFF TRBJ1-1 many TRBV6-5 .
TGTGCCAGTACGAGGCAGACACCTAACTATGGCTACACCTTC CASTRQTPNYGYTF TRBJ1-2 . TRBV19 .
TGTGCCACCAGTGAAGAGGGCACCCATCAGCCCCAGCATTTT CATSEEGTHQPQHF TRBJ1-5 . TRBV24-1 .